A selection of T cell receptor beta chains follows, all from one sample in a study of T cells and copy number aberrations in small-cell lung cancer. TCRdb keeps only in-frame clones here, not all; method: immunoSEQ multiplex PCR. The table shows 950 to 1,500 clones, with about 80% occurring only once. The sequenced sample consisted of tumor tissue. The receptors stem from a woman between 45 and 65 years old with small cell lung cancer. CDR3s include the opening cysteine and the closing phenylalanine or tryptophan. Fields, in order: V gene, D gene, J gene, clone size, CDR3 DNA, CDR3 protein. D genes are given only for firm matches. Rows may omit the clone size; those that give it use once, few, many or a size class.

>TRBV7-2|TRBD2|TRBJ2-1|NA
TGTGCCGCTAGCGGTCTTAATGAGCAGTTCTTC
CAASGLNEQFF
>TRBV5-1|TRBD1|TRBJ2-7|once
TGCGCCAGCAGCTTGGTGGACAGGGGCCACGAGCAGTACTTC
CASSLVDRGHEQYF
>TRBV6-5|NA|TRBJ2-1|few
TGTGCCAGCAGTTTGGGGGGCCCAAGTAATGAGCAGTTCTTC
CASSLGGPSNEQFF
>TRBV5-3|NA|TRBJ1-5|NA
TGTGCCAGAAGCTTTGGGCTAGCGGGGGGCAATCAGCCCCAGCATTTT
CARSFGLAGGNQPQHF
>TRBV4-3|NA|TRBJ2-1|NA
TGCGCCAGCAGCCAAACCCGCGTGGAGGTAGCCTACAATGAGCAGTTCTTC
CASSQTRVEVAYNEQFF
>TRBV29-1|NA|TRBJ2-3|NA
TGCAGCGTTGAGTCTAAACAGCGGTTCACAGATACGCAGTATTTT
CSVESKQRFTDTQYF
>TRBV7-2|NA|TRBJ1-2|NA
TGTGCCAGCAGCTTAGCGCCAGGCCCGAACTATGGCTACACCTTC
CASSLAPGPNYGYTF
>TRBV11-2|NA|TRBJ1-1|NA
TGTGCCAGCAGCTTAGCACTAGGAACAAACACTGAAGCTTTCTTT
CASSLALGTNTEAFF
>TRBV11-2|NA|TRBJ2-1|NA
TGTGCCAGCAGCTTACAAGGACTTCTCGATGAGCAGTTCTTC
CASSLQGLLDEQFF
>TRBV30|NA|TRBJ2-3|NA
TGTGCCTGGAGTGCGGGAGTCCCCCGCACAGATACGCAGTATTTT
CAWSAGVPRTDTQYF
>TRBV27|TRBD1|TRBJ2-7|NA
TGTGCCAGCCATCTACAGGGGGGACTCGAGCAGTACTTC
CASHLQGGLEQYF
>TRBV5-1|NA|TRBJ1-1|NA
TGCGCCAGCAGCTTGGCCCGGGACGTTCAAGCTTTCTTT
CASSLARDVQAFF
>TRBV7-9|NA|TRBJ2-5|NA
TGTGCCAGCAGCTTGGGAAAGGGGCTAGCGGAGACCCAGTACTTC
CASSLGKGLAETQYF
>TRBV15|NA|TRBJ1-2|NA
TGTGCCACCAGCAGATCTCCGGGGGACGAAGGCTATGGCTACACCTTC
CATSRSPGDEGYGYTF
>TRBV5-6|NA|TRBJ2-3|NA
TGTGCCAGCAGCGATCTCTTAGGCGAGGTCGGGTCGGATACGCAGTATTTT
CASSDLLGEVGSDTQYF
>TRBV19|TRBD1|TRBJ1-1|NA
TGTGCCAGTAGTACCCCTTGGCTCAGGGGGGACACTGAAGCTTTCTTT
CASSTPWLRGDTEAFF
>TRBV2|TRBD1|TRBJ2-5|NA
TGTGCCAGCACTCGGGACAGGGTTATTCGAGAGACCCAGTACTTC
CASTRDRVIRETQYF
>TRBV18|NA|TRBJ2-2|NA
TGTGCCAGCTCCCCCGTGGGACCGAACACCGGGGAGCTGTTTTTT
CASSPVGPNTGELFF
>TRBV25-1|NA|TRBJ2-2|NA
TGTGCCAGCAGTGAATTCTCCGGGGAGCTGTTTTTT
CASSEFSGELFF
>TRBV30|TRBD2|TRBJ2-5|once
TGTGCCTGGAATAACGCTGGGACTAGCGGGATTTTTCAAGAGACCCAGTACTTC
CAWNNAGTSGIFQETQYF
>TRBV6-6|NA|TRBJ2-7|NA
TGTGCCAGCAAGTCCACCGGGACGGATTCCTACGAGCAGTACTTC
CASKSTGTDSYEQYF
>TRBV14|TRBD2|TRBJ2-7|NA
TGTGCCAGCAGCTTACCGGGACTAGGATTGTACGAGCAGTACTTC
CASSLPGLGLYEQYF
>TRBV4-3|NA|TRBJ2-7|NA
TGCGCCAGCAGCCAAGATCTAGGAGGGAATCAGCAGTACTTC
CASSQDLGGNQQYF
>TRBV19|NA|TRBJ2-1|NA
TGTGCCAGTAGTCGAGGGAATGAGCAGTTCTTC
CASSRGNEQFF
>TRBV7-9|NA|TRBJ2-5|NA
TGTGCCAGCACCTTTGGTCGTGAGCGATTGGAGACCCAGTACTTC
CASTFGRERLETQYF
>TRBV7-6|TRBD2|TRBJ2-1|NA
TGTGCCAGCTGGTCGGGACTAGCGGTTAATGAGCAGTTCTTC
CASWSGLAVNEQFF
>TRBV29-1|NA|TRBJ1-2|NA
TGCAGCGTCGTCCTGAACTCAGGGCGCGGCTACACCTTC
CSVVLNSGRGYTF
>TRBV30|TRBD2|TRBJ2-7|NA
TGTGCCTGGAGTGTTGCGGGAGGGCGGGTCTACGAGCAGTACTTC
CAWSVAGGRVYEQYF
>TRBV27|NA|TRBJ2-1|few
TGTGCCAGCAGTAAGATTAACAATGAGCAGTTCTTC
CASSKINNEQFF
>TRBV6-5|NA|TRBJ2-2|few
TGTGCCAGCAGTTACAAACCCAGGGGAGCCGGGGAGCTGTTTTTT
CASSYKPRGAGELFF
>TRBV6-1|NA|TRBJ2-7|NA
TGTGCCAGCAACGGGGAGGCCTACGAGCAGTACTTC
CASNGEAYEQYF
>TRBV6-6|NA|TRBJ1-5|NA
TGTGCCAGCAGTTATTACGGACAGCACAATCAGCCCCAGCATTTT
CASSYYGQHNQPQHF
>TRBV18|NA|TRBJ2-2|NA
TGTGCCAGCTCACCGGGGGGCGCTGGTGCCGGGGAGCTGTTTTTT
CASSPGGAGAGELFF
>TRBV7-2|NA|TRBJ2-1|NA
TGTGCCAGCAGCTTAGGGGTGGCGCGTAATGAGCAGTTCTTC
CASSLGVARNEQFF
>TRBV5-1|TRBD1|TRBJ2-7|few
TGCGCCAGCAGCTTGGATAGGGGGCGGGACGAGCAGTACTTC
CASSLDRGRDEQYF
>TRBV19|TRBD1|TRBJ2-3|once
TGTGCCAGTGGGACAGTTGAAACAGATACGCAGTATTTT
CASGTVETDTQYF
>TRBV30|NA|TRBJ2-4|NA
TGTGCCTGGAGTTCTCAGGGGAACATTCAGTACTTC
CAWSSQGNIQYF
>TRBV30|TRBD1|TRBJ2-1|NA
TGTGCCTGGATTCGTAGACGGGACAGGGGACAGTTCTTC
CAWIRRRDRGQFF
>TRBV7-9|NA|TRBJ1-4|few
TGTGCCAGCAGCTTAAATCGCGGGGAAAAACTGTTTTTT
CASSLNRGEKLFF
>TRBV7-8|NA|TRBJ1-2|NA
TGTGCCAGCAGCCCACCCGGGGTTTCGGGGATCATCTATGGCTACACCTTC
CASSPPGVSGIIYGYTF
>TRBV10-3|NA|TRBJ2-1|NA
TGCGCTACCCGCGGGGTATCCGACAATGAGCAGTTCTTC
CATRGVSDNEQFF